The T cell receptor beta chain under discussion was sequenced for a study of blood T cell repertoires in COVID-19. For the study at large: Samples representing acute and convalescent COVID-19 were sourced from the United States, Italy and Spain.

TCRdb's copy holds only in-frame clones and misses some; the assay was immunoSEQ multiplex PCR. The table shows 300,000 or so clones, with 80% to 90% occurring only once. V was trimmed by 2 bases and J by 4 bases, leaving 12 bases between them. The CDR3 runs to 15 residues. In germline, CDR1 is MGHRA, CDR2 YSYEKL. The chain is built from TRBV4-1 and TRBJ1-5, with a possible D match to TRBD1 (5 bases). Sequencing used peripheral blood. This sequence originates from a man aged 18 to 30 who had recovered from COVID-19. The CDR3: CASSQLPGSNQPQHF. In DNA, the CDR3 is TGCGCCAGCAGCCAACTTCCAGGGTCAAATCAGCCCCAGCATTTT.